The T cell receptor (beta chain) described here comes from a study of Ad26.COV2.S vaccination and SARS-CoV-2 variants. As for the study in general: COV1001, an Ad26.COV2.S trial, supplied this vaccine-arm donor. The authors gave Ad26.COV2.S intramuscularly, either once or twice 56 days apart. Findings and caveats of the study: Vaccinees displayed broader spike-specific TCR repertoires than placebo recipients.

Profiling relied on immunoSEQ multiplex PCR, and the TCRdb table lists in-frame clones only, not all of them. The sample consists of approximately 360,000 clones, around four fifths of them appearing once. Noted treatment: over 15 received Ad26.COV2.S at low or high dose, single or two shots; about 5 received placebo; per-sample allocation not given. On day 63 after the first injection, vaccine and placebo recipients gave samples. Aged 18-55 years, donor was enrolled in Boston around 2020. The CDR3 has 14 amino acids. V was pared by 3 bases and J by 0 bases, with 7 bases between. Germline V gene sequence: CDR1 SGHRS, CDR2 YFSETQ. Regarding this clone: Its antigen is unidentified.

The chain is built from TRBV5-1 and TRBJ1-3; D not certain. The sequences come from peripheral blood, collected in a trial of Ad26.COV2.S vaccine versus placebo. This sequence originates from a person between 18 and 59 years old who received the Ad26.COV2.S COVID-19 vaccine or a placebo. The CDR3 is CASSSWGSGNTIYF. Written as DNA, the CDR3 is TGCGCCAGCAGCTCCTGGGGCTCTGGAAACACCATATATTTT.